This T cell receptor (beta chain) was recovered during a study of blood T cell repertoires in COVID-19. Per the authors' pipeline: It was from reference gene primer amplification that nucleated cell counts were estimated. The protocol was immunoSEQ multiplex PCR, while the TCRdb copy is restricted to in-frame clones and leaves out a portion. V and J calls and clone size are as listed in that table; D and trimming were resolved from the DNA. The table includes over 150,000 clones, over 80% detected once. One Seattle source followed patients from active infection through their disease course. V shed 0 bases and J shed 2 bases, with 11 bases lying between them. The CDR3 sequence is 15 residues long. CDR1 and CDR2 (germline): SGHTA, FQGNSA.

The clonotype was recovered from a woman aged 35 to 49 with COVID-19, enrolled during active disease. Sequenced input: peripheral blood. This chain joins TRBV7-2 and TRBJ2-7; D not resolved. The CDR3 reads CASSLAPGLTYEQYF. DNA of the CDR3: TGTGCCAGCAGCTTAGCCCCCGGTCTCACCTACGAGCAGTACTTC. Looking up the rest from reference TRBV7-2 and TRBJ2-7 gives the full variable domain: GAGVSQSPSNKVTEKGKDVELRCDPISGHTALYWYRQSLGQGLEFLIYFQGNSAPDKSGLPSDRFSAERTGGSVSTLTIQRTQQEDSAVYLCASSLAPGLTYEQYFGPGTRLTVT.